This T cell receptor beta chain came from a study of technical replicates of blood from a handful of donors (TCRdb year 2017). Receptors were amplified or captured by the immunoSEQ multiplex PCR assay. The table was pulled from immuneACCESS by TCRdb, which kept in-frame rearrangements only. Such tables lose some clones; where checked, under half of the loss comes from unresolved V genes, and the rest has no known cause. The sample table contains more than 90,000 clones; only one count was recorded for roughly 95% of them. Clones ranked in the top ten supply 0.22% of the sample. On this clone itself: Its antigen target is currently unknown. Base qualities are not at hand, and no much larger clone is one base apart.

Reading the germline V gene gives CDR1 SGHTA and CDR2 FQGNSA. The CDR3 numbers 17 residues from cysteine through phenylalanine. Only the CDR3 DNA stays, 51 bases, in frame from base 1. V was cut back by 1 base and J by 3 bases, leaving a gap of 19 bases between them. The sequenced sample was T cells isolated from PBMCs. The chain is encoded by TRBV7-2 joined to TRBJ2-7; TRBD2 is perhaps the D gene, given 6 matching bases. This clonotype was sampled from a human donor in good health. The DNA reads TGTGCCAGCAGCTTAGTAGTCTCGGTAACTAGCAGCTACGAGCAGTACTTC. Translation gives CASSLVVSVTSSYEQYF.